This T cell receptor (beta chain) was profiled in a study of CD8 T cells in ankylosing spondylitis. A quantitative 5'-RACE method, one with molecular barcodes, was used to make TCR beta libraries. In TCRdb, the 5' RACE reads were re-called with MiXCR into one record per CDR3 protein. The sample contains hundreds of thousands of distinct CDR3 sequences, less than 25% of which appear only once. This clonotype was counted at least ten times. This CDR3 comprises 12 residues. Deletions cut 7 bases from V and 11 bases from J, with 17 bases between. Input material: blood, either unsorted or a sorted T cell fraction (not recorded which). The chain is built from TRBV12-3 or TRBV12-4 and TRBJ1-1; no clear D. This sequence originates from a female donor with ankylosing spondylitis or in good health (not recorded which). As DNA, the CDR3 is TGTGCCAGCACCAAAGAGGCGTGGACGGCTTTCTTT. Translation: CASTKEAWTAFF.